This entry is about one TCR beta chain. Primers for the PCR totalled 60 Vbeta and 13 Jbeta. The assay was immunoSEQ multiplex PCR, and TCRdb's table has in-frame clones only and misses some. The data show 130,000 or so clones, approximately 82% seen once. This sample is drawn from a study of cytomegalovirus exposure and HLA in healthy donors. This CDR3 is 16 amino acids long. Looked up from germline, CDR1 is SGDLS and CDR2 is YYNGEE. V was shortened by 0 bases and J by 8 bases, with 20 bases between the two germline ends. The sample was PBMCs. This receptor was taken from a woman between 40 and 50 years old in good health and CMV-seronegative. V usage is TRBV9 and J usage is TRBJ1-2; D is ambiguous. The CDR3 DNA is TGTGCCAGCAGCGTAGGGCGAGGACTCAGCGCAAAGGGCTACACCTTC. This translates into CASSVGRGLSAKGYTF.